A single sample is the source of the 14 T cell receptor beta chains below, sequenced in a study of OX40 agonist ivuxolimab in advanced cancers. Using immunoSEQ multiplex PCR, the repertoire was profiled, and TCRdb retains in-frame clones only, with some absent. In the table there are about 78,000 clones, roughly nine tenths of which are singletons. Sequenced material: CD4+ or CD8+ T cells sorted from blood, taken in a trial of the OX40 agonist ivuxolimab. These receptors all stem from an adult with an advanced solid tumor such as melanoma, head and neck, liver or kidney cancer.

The genes are TRBV4-1 and TRBJ1-5, with D possibly matching TRBD1 (6 bases). Germline CDR1 is MGHRA and CDR2 is YSYEKL. The V gene lost 0 bases and the J gene lost 6 bases, with 12 bases spanning the gap. This CDR3 comprises 15 residues. CDR3 protein: CASSQEPTGFQPQHF. For the CDR3, the DNA is TGCGCCAGCAGCCAAGAGCCGACAGGCTTTCAGCCCCAGCATTTT.

J is TRBJ2-5 and V is TRBV27, with 7 bases lining up with TRBD2. Trimming took 2 bases from V and 1 from J; bases not matched to a gene: 7. The CDR3 sequence is 16 residues long. In germline, CDR1 is MNHEY, CDR2 SMNVEV (reference sequence). The CDR3 nucleotides read TGTGCCAGCAGTTTACGGGTCGGGGGGACCCAAGAGACCCAGTACTTC. Its translation: CASSLRVGGTQETQYF.

V usage is TRBV28 and J usage is TRBJ1-5; a possible D gene is TRBD1 (6 bases). Per the germline V gene, CDR1 is MDHEN and CDR2 is SYDVKM. The CDR3 covers 15 residues. V lost 2 bases and J lost 4, with 12 bases in between. CDR3 region: CASSLRNRENQPQHF. Written as DNA, the CDR3 is TGTGCCAGCAGTTTACGTAACAGGGAAAATCAGCCCCAGCATTTT.

The chain combines TRBV4-1 with TRBJ2-2; D is unclear. V gave up 4 bases and J gave up 4 bases, with 16 bases separating them. Germline assignment: CDR1 MGHRA and CDR2 YSYEKL. This CDR3 spans 16 amino acids. The CDR3 here is CASSRGELKSTGELFF. DNA for the CDR3: TGCGCCAGCAGCCGCGGTGAACTCAAGAGCACCGGGGAGCTGTTTTTT.

This clone was observed a few times. This rearrangement joins TRBV5-1 to TRBJ1-3, with D perhaps matching TRBD1 (6 bases). This CDR3 comprises 16 residues. Trimming took off 0 bases at V and 3 bases at J, with 13 bases between the two ends. Germline CDR1 is SGHRS and CDR2 is YFSETQ. The CDR3 loop is CASSLVQGGGGNTIYF. The CDR3 DNA reads TGCGCCAGCAGCTTGGTACAGGGAGGAGGTGGAAACACCATATATTTT.

This rearrangement joins TRBV29-1 to TRBJ2-1; perhaps TRBD1 as D (5 bases). V lost 7 bases, J lost 0 bases, and 13 bases lay in between. The CDR3 sequence is 14 residues long. Germline V lookup: CDR1 SQVTM, CDR2 ANQGSEA. CDR3 protein: CSAQGGHSYNEQFF. In nucleotides, the CDR3 is TGCAGCGCTCAGGGTGGTCACTCCTACAATGAGCAGTTCTTC.

The rearrangement joins TRBV6-1 to TRBJ1-2, with D uncertain. V lost 2 bases, J lost 3 bases, and 13 bases lay in between. The CDR3 extends over 15 amino acids. Germline V gene data show CDR1 as MNHNS and CDR2 as SASEGT. The CDR3 protein is CASSERSENYYGYTF. DNA of the CDR3: TGTGCCAGCAGTGAAAGGTCAGAGAACTACTATGGCTACACCTTC.

The chain recombines TRBV7-2 with TRBJ1-1; D may be TRBD1 (5 bases). Trimming cost V 3 bases and J 4 bases, with 12 bases left between them. The CDR3 runs 14 residues. Germline-derived CDR1 and CDR2 are SGHTA and FQGNSA. The CDR3 DNA reads TGTGCCAGCAGCTTGGGACGGGGGAGCACTGAAGCTTTCTTT. Amino acid sequence: CASSLGRGSTEAFF.

This chain connects TRBV28 to TRBJ2-7, with TRBD2 as a possible D gene (6 bases). CDR3 length: 12 amino acids. Germline CDR1 and CDR2: MDHEN and SYDVKM. Trimming pared 7 bases from V and 7 bases from J, leaving 14 bases between. CDR3 bases: TGTGCCAGCAACATCCCGGAGGGTGAGCAGTACTTC. Amino acid sequence: CASNIPEGEQYF.

This sequence joins TRBV4-1 and TRBJ2-2, with D possibly TRBD2 on 5 matching bases. CDR3 length: 16 residues. Trimming stripped 0 bases from V and 3 bases from J, with 11 bases between. Looked up from germline, CDR1 is MGHRA and CDR2 is YSYEKL. The CDR3 DNA reads TGCGCCAGCAGCCAAGAAGTGGGAGCCTACACCGGGGAGCTGTTTTTT. It yields the protein CASSQEVGAYTGELFF.

The chain combines TRBV7-6 with TRBJ1-1, with D uncertain. This CDR3 is built from 14 residues. The V gene's germline CDR1 is SGHVS and CDR2 FNYEAQ. The V gene lost 2 bases and the J gene lost 1 base, with 8 bases spanning the gap. The CDR3 coding sequence is TGTGCCAGCAGCTTATATGCAGGGAACACTGAAGCTTTCTTT. This gives the protein CASSLYAGNTEAFF.

The V call is TRBV7-9, the J call TRBJ2-1; TRBD2 aligns across 13 bases. The germline gives CDR1 SEHNR, CDR2 FQNEAQ (reference sequence). CDR3 length equals 16 residues. V gave up 5 bases and J gave up 6 bases; unmatched junction bases: 7. In DNA form, the CDR3 reads TGTGCCAGCAGCCCCCGGACTAGCGGGAGACTCAATGAGCAGTTCTTC. Its translation: CASSPRTSGRLNEQFF.

The chain uses TRBV7-8 and TRBJ1-2; 8 bases are a match to TRBD1. The germline V gene has CDR1 SGHVS and CDR2 FQNEAQ. Trimming took 8 bases from V and 5 from J; bases not matched to a gene: 13. The CDR3 is made up of 15 amino acids. CDR3 in DNA: TGTGCCAGCTCCAGGGGGCGAGGGGAGGGATATGGCTACACCTTC. Encoded protein: CASSRGRGEGYGYTF.

This chain connects TRBV6-1 to TRBJ2-7, with a weak D call TRBD2 (5 bases). CDR3 length equals 16 residues. From germline, CDR1 is MNHNS and CDR2 SASEGT. Trimming pared 4 bases from V and 1 base from J, leaving 17 bases between. The CDR3 DNA is TGTGCCAGCAGTGGGCCCCGAGGTGGGGAGTCCTACGAGCAGTACTTC. It translates to CASSGPRGGESYEQYF.